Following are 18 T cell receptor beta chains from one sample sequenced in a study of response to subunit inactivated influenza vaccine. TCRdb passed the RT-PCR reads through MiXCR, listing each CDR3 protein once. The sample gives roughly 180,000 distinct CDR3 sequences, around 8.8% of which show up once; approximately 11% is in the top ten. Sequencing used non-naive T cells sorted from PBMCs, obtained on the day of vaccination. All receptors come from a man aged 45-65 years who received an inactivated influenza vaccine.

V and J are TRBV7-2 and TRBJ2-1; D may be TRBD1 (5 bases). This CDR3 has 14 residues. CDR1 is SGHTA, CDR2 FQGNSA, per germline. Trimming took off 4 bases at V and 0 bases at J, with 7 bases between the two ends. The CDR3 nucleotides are TGTGCCAGCAGCTCAGACAGCTCCTACAATGAGCAGTTCTTC. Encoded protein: CASSSDSSYNEQFF.

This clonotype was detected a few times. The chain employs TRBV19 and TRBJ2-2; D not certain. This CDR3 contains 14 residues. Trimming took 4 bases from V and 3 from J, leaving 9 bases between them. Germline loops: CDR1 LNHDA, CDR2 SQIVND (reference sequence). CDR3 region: CASSTLRDTGELFF. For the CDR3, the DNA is TGTGCCAGTAGTACCCTCAGAGACACCGGGGAGCTGTTTTTT.

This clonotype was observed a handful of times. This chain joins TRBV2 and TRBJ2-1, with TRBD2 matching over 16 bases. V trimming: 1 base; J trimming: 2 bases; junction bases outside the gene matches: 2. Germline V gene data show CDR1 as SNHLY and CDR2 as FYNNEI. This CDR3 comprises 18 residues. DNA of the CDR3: TGTGCCAGCAGTGAAGTGGGACTAGCGGGGGGGCCCTACAATGAGCAGTTCTTC. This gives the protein CASSEVGLAGGPYNEQFF.

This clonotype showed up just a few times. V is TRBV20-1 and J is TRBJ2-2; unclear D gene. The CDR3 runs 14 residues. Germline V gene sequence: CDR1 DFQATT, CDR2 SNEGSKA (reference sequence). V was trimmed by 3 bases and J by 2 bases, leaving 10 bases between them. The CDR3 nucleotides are TGCAGTGCTAGGGTGTTGAAAAACACCGGGGAGCTGTTTTTT. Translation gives CSARVLKNTGELFF.

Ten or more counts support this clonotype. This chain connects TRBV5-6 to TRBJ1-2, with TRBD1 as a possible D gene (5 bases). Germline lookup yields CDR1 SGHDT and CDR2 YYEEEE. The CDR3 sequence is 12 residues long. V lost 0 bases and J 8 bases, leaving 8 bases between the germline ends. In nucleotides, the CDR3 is TGTGCCAGCAGCTTGGTGGGGGACGGCTACACCTTC. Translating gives CASSLVGDGYTF.

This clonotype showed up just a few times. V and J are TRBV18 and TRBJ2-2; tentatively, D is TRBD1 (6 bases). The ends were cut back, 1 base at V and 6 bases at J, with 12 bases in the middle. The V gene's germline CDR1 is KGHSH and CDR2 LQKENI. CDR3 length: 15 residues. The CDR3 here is CASSPRQGPSGELFF. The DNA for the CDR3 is TGTGCCAGCTCACCACGGCAGGGGCCTTCCGGGGAGCTGTTTTTT.

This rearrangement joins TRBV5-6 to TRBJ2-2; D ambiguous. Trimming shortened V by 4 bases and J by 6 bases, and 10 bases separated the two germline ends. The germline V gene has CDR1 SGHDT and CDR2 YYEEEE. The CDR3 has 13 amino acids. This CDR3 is CASSPMFAGELFF. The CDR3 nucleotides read TGTGCCAGCAGCCCAATGTTCGCCGGGGAGCTGTTTTTT.

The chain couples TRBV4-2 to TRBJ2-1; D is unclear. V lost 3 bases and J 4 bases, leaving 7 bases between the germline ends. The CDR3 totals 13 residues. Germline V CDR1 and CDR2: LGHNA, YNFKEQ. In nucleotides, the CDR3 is TGTGCCAGCAGCCATGACCAGTACAATGAGCAGTTCTTC. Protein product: CASSHDQYNEQFF.

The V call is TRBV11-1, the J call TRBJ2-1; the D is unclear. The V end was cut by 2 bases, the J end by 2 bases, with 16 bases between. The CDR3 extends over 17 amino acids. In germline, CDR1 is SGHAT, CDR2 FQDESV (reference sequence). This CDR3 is CASSLFSGFGAYNEQFF. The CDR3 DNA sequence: TGTGCCAGCAGCTTATTTTCTGGCTTTGGCGCCTACAATGAGCAGTTCTTC.

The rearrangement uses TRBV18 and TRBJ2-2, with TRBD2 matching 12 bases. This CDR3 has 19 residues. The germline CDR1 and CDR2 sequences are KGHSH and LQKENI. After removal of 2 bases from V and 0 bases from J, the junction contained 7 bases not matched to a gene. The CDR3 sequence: CASSPRTSGVIANTGELFF. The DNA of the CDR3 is TGTGCCAGCTCACCAAGGACTAGCGGGGTGATCGCGAACACCGGGGAGCTGTTTTTT. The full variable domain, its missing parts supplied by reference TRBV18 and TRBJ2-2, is NAGVMQNPRHLVRRRGQEARLRCSPMKGHSHVYWYRQLPEEGLKFMVYLQKENIIDESGMPKERFSAEFPKEGPSILRIQQVVRGDSAAYFCASSPRTSGVIANTGELFFGEGSRLTVL.

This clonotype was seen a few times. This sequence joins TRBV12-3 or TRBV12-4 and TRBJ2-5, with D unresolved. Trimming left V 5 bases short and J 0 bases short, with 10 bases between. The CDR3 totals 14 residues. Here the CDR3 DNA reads TGTGCCAGCAGTCCCTTGGGGTACCAAGAGACCCAGTACTTC. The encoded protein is CASSPLGYQETQYF.

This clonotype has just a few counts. The CDR3 DNA is TGTGCCAGCTCTCCTAGCGGGTTCGCTATCCATGAGCAGTTCTTC. Amino acids: CASSPSGFAIHEQFF. The chain employs TRBV2 and TRBJ2-1; 8 bases match TRBD2. V was pared by 8 bases and J by 8 bases, with 14 bases of the junction left unmatched. The CDR3 totals 15 residues. Germline V gene sequence: CDR1 SNHLY, CDR2 FYNNEI.

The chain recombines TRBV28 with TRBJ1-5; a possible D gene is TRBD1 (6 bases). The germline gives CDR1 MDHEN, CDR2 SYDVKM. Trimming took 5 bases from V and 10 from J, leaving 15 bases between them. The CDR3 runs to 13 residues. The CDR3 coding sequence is TGTGCCAGCAGTGACTATCAGGGGAGTCCCCAGCATTTT. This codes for CASSDYQGSPQHF.

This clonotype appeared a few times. The CDR3 DNA reads as TGCGCCAGCAGTTCCGCCAGGAGGGTGGGGGAGACCCAGTACTTC. It translates to CASSSARRVGETQYF. V gene TRBV5-1 combines with J gene TRBJ2-5; D might be TRBD2 (6 bases). The V gene lost 5 bases and the J gene lost 5 bases, with 19 bases spanning the gap. Looked up from germline, CDR1 is SGHRS and CDR2 is YFSETQ. This CDR3 comprises 15 residues.

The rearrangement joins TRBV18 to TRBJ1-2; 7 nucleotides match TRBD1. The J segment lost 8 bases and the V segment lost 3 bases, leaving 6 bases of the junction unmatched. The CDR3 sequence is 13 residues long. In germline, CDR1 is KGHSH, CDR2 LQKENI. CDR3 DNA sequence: TGTGCCAGCTCACCCGACAGGGCTCAGGGCTACACCTTC. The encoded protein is CASSPDRAQGYTF.

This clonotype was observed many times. Written as DNA, the CDR3 is TGTGCCAGCAGCTTAGAGGCAGTCACCTACAATGAGCAGTTCTTC. It is translated as CASSLEAVTYNEQFF. V is TRBV7-2 and J is TRBJ2-1, with D hard to call. V lost 1 base to trimming and J lost 2 bases, with 9 bases between them. CDR3 length: 15 residues. Germline assignment: CDR1 SGHTA and CDR2 FQGNSA.

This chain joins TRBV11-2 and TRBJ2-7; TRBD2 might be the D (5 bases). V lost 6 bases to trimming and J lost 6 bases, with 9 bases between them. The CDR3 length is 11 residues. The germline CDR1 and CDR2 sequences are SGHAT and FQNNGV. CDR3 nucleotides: TGTGCCAGCAGGGCGGGTGGCGAGCAGTACTTC. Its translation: CASRAGGEQYF.

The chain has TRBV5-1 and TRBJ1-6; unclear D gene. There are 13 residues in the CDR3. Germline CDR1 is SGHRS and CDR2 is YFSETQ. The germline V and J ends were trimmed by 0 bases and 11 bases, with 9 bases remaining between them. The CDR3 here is CASSLGQEPPLHF. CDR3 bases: TGCGCCAGCAGCTTGGGTCAGGAACCACCCCTCCACTTT. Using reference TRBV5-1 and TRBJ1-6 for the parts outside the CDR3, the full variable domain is KAGVTQTPRYLIKTRGQQVTLSCSPISGHRSVSWYQQTPGQGLQFLFEYFSETQRNKGNFPGRFSGRQFSNSRSEMNVSTLELGDSALYLCASSLGQEPPLHFGNGTRLTVT.